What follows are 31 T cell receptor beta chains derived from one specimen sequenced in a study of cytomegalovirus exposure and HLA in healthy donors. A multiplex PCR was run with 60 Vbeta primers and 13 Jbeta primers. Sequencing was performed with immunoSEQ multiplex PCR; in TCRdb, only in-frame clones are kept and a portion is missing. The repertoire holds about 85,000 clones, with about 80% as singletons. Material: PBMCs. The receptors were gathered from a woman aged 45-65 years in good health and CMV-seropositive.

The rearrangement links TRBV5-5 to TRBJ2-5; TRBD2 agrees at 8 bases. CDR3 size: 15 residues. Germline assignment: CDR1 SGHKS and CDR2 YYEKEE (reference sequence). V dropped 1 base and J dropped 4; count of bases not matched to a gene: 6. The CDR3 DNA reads TGTGCCAGCAGCTTGCGGGAGGGTCGATTAGAGACCCAGTACTTC. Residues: CASSLREGRLETQYF.

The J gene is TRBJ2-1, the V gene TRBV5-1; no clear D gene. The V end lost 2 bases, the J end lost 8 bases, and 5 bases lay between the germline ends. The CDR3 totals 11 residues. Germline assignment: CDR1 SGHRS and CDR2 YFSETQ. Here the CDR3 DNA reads TGCGCCAGCAGCTTCGGTGATGAGCAGTTCTTC. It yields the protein CASSFGDEQFF.

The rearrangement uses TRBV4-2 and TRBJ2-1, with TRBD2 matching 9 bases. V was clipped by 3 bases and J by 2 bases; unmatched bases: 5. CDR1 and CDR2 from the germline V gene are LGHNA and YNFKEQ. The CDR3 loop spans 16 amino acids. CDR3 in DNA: TGTGCCAGCAGCCACCGACTAGCGGAGACCTACAATGAGCAGTTCTTC. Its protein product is CASSHRLAETYNEQFF.

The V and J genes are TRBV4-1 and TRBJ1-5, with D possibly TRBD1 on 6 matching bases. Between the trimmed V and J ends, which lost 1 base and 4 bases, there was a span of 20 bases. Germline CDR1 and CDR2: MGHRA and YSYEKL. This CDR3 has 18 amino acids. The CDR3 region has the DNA TGCGCCAGCAGCCAAGGGGGGCTGGCAGGGCTCAGGAATCAGCCCCAGCATTTT. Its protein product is CASSQGGLAGLRNQPQHF.

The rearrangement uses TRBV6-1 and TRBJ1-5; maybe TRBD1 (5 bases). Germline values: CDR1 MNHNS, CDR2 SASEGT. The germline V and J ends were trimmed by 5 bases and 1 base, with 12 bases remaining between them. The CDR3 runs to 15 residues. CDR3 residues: CASSPVGGSNQPQHF. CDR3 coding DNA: TGTGCCAGCAGTCCAGTCGGGGGAAGCAATCAGCCCCAGCATTTT.

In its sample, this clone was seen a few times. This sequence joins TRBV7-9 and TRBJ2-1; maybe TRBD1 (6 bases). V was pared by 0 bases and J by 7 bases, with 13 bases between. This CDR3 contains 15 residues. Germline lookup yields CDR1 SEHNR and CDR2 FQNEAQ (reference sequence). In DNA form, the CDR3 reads TGTGCCAGCAGCTTAGCGGGACAATATGGGAATGAGCAGTTCTTC. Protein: CASSLAGQYGNEQFF.

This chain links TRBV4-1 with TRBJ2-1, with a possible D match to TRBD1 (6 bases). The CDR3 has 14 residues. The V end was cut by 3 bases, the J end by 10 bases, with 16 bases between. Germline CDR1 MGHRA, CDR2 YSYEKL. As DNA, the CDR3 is TGCGCCAGCAGCCATACGTCAGGGGCTGGGGAGCAGTTCTTC. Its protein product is CASSHTSGAGEQFF.

The CDR3 DNA reads as TGTGCCACCTGTCCCGGGTTGGGTCAAGAGACCCAGTACTTC. It codes for CATCPGLGQETQYF. The chain has TRBV10-3 and TRBJ2-5; the D is unclear. The CDR3 runs to 14 residues. Germline values: CDR1 ENHRY, CDR2 SYGVKD. Trimming removed 10 bases from V and 2 bases from J, with 17 bases in between.

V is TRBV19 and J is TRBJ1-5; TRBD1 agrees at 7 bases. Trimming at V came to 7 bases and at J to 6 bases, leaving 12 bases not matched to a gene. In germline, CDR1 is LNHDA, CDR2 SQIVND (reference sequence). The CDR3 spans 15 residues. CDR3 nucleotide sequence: TGTGCCAGTAACCCGGAGGGACAGTTCTTTCAGCCCCAGCATTTT. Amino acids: CASNPEGQFFQPQHF.

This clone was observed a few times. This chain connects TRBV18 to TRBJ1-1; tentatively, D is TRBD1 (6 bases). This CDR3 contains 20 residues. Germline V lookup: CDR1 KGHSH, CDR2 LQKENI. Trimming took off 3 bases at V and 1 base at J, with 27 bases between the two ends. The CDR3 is CASSPRIRGGLNKTNTEAFF. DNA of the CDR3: TGTGCCAGCTCACCCCGGATAAGGGGGGGGCTCAACAAGACGAACACTGAAGCTTTCTTT. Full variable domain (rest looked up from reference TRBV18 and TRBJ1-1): NAGVMQNPRHLVRRRGQEARLRCSPMKGHSHVYWYRQLPEEGLKFMVYLQKENIIDESGMPKERFSAEFPKEGPSILRIQQVVRGDSAAYFCASSPRIRGGLNKTNTEAFFGQGTRLTVV.

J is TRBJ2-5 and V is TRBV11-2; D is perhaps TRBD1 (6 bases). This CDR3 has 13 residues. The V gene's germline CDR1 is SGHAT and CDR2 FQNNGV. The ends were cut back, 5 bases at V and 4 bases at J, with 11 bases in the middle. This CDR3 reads CASSGTSGETQYF. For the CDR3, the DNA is TGTGCCAGCAGCGGGACATCGGGAGAGACCCAGTACTTC.

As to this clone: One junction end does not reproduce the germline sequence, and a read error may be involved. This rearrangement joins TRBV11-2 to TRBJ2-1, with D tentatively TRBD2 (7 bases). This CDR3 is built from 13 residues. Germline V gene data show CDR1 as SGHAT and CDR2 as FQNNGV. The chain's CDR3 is CASNREGSPNRIF. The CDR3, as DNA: TGTGCCAGCAACAGGGAGGGATCCCCAAATAGGATCTTC.

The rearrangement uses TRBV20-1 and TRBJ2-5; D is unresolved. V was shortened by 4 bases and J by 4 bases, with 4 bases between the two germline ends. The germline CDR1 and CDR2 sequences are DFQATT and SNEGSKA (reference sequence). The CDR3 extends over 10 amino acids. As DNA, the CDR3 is TGCAGTGCTACGGGAGAGACCCAGTACTTC. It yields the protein CSATGETQYF.

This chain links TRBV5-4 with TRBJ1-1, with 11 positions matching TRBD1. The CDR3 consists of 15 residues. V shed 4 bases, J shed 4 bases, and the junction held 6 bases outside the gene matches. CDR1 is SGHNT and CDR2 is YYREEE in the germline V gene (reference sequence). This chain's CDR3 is CASSGQGARSTEAFF. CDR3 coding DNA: TGTGCCAGCAGCGGACAGGGGGCGCGCAGCACTGAAGCTTTCTTT.

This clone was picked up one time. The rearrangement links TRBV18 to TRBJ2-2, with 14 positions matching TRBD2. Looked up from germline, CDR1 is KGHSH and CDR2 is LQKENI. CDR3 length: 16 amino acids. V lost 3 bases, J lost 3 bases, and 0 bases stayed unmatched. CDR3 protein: CASSPGLAGDTGELFF. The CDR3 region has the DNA TGTGCCAGCTCACCGGGACTAGCGGGAGACACCGGGGAGCTGTTTTTT. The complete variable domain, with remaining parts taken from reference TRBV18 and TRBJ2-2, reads NAGVMQNPRHLVRRRGQEARLRCSPMKGHSHVYWYRQLPEEGLKFMVYLQKENIIDESGMPKERFSAEFPKEGPSILRIQQVVRGDSAAYFCASSPGLAGDTGELFFGEGSRLTVL.

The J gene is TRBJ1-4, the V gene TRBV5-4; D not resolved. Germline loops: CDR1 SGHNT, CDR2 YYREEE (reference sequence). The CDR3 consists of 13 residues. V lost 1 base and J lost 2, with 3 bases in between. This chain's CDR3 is CASSLQTNEKLFF. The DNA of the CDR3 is TGTGCCAGCAGCTTGCAGACTAATGAAAAACTGTTTTTT.

The CDR3 bases are TGTGCCTGGAGTGTACGGGGGGCGAAGGCTTTCTTT. Translated: CAWSVRGAKAFF. V usage is TRBV30 and J usage is TRBJ1-1; tentatively, D is TRBD1 (6 bases). CDR3 length: 12 residues. Trimming removed 0 bases at V and 11 bases at J, with 13 bases between. Germline-derived CDR1 and CDR2 are GTSNPN and SVGIG (reference sequence).

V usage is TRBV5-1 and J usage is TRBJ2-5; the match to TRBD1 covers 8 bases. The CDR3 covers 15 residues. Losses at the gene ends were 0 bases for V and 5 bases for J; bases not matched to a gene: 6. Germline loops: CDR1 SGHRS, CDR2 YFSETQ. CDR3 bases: TGCGCCAGCAGCTTGGCAGGGGGCGAAGGGGAGACCCAGTACTTC. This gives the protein CASSLAGGEGETQYF.

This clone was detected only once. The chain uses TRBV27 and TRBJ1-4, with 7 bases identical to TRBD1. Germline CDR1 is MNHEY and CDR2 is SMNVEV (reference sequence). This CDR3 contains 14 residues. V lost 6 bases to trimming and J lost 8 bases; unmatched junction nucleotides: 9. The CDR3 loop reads CASRLQGSREKLFF. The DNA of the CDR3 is TGTGCCAGCAGACTACAGGGGAGTAGGGAAAAACTGTTTTTT.

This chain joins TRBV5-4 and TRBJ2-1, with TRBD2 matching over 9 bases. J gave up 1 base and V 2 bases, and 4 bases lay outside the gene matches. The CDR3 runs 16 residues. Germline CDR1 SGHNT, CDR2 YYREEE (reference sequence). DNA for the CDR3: TGTGCCAGCAGCTTTCTAGCGGGGCGATCCTACAATGAGCAGTTCTTC. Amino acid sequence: CASSFLAGRSYNEQFF.

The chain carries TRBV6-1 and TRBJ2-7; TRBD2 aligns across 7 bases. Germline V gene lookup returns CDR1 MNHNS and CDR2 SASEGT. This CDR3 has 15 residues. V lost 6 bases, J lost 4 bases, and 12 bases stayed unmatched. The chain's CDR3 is CASSLTPLSGYEQYF. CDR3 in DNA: TGTGCCAGCAGCCTAACCCCCCTTAGCGGGTACGAGCAGTACTTC.

The CDR3 DNA is TGCGCCAGCAGCCAAGACAGGGGGCACGAGACCCAGTACTTC. Translated, it gives CASSQDRGHETQYF. The chain links TRBV4-1 to TRBJ2-5, with 8 nucleotides matching TRBD1. Germline V CDR1 and CDR2: MGHRA, YSYEKL. The V gene end was trimmed by 0 bases and the J gene end by 5 bases; junction bases not matched to a gene: 2. The CDR3 covers 14 residues.

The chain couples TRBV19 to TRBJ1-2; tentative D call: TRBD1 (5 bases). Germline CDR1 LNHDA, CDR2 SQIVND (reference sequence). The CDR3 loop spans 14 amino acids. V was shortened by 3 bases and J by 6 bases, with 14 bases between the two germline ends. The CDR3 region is CASSMVSRVNGYTF. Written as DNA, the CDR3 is TGTGCCAGTAGTATGGTTTCCAGGGTAAATGGCTACACCTTC.

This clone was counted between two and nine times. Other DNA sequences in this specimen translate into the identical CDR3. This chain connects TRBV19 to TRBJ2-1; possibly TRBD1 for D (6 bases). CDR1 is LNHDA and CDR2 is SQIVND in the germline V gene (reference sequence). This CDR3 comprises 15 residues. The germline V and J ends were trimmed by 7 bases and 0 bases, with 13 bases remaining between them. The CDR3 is CASIPDRSSYNEQFF. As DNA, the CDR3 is TGTGCCAGTATTCCCGACAGGAGCTCCTACAATGAGCAGTTCTTC.

CDR3 protein: CASSHRQGVYGYTF. The CDR3 DNA follows: TGCGCCAGCAGCCACAGACAGGGTGTCTATGGCTACACCTTC. This rearrangement joins TRBV4-1 to TRBJ1-2, with TRBD1 matching 7 bases. J lost 4 bases, V lost 3 bases, and 5 bases had no gene match. CDR1 MGHRA and CDR2 YSYEKL come from the germline V gene. The CDR3 spans 14 residues.

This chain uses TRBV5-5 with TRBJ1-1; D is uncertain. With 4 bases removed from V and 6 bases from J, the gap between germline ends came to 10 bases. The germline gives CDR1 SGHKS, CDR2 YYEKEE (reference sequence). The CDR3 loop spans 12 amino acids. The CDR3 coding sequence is TGTGCCAGCAGCCAAGGGAGCGCTGAAGCTTTCTTT. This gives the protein CASSQGSAEAFF.

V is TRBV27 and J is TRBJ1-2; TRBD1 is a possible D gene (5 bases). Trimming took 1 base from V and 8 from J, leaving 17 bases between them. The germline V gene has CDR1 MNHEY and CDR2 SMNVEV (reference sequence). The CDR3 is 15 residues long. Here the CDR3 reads CASSLWPRGTRGYTF. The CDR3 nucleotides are TGTGCCAGCAGTTTATGGCCGCGGGGGACTAGGGGCTACACCTTC.

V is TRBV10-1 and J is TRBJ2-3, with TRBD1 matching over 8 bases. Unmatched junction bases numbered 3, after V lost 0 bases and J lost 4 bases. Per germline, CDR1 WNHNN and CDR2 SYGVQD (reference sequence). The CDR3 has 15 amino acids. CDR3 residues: CASSESWTGPDTQYF. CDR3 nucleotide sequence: TGCGCCAGCAGTGAGTCGTGGACAGGGCCAGATACGCAGTATTTT.

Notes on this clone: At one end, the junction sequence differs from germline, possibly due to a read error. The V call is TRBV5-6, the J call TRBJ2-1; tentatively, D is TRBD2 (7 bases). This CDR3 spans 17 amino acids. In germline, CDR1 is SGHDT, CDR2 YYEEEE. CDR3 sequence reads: CASSAPGGRDQNNEQFF. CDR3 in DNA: TGTGCTAGCAGCGCTCCCGGGGGGCGGGACCAAAACAATGAGCAGTTCTTC.

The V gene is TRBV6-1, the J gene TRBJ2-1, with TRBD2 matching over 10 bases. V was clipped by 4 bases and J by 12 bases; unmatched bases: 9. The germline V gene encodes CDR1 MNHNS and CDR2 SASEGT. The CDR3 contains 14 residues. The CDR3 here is CASSVVQREGAQFF. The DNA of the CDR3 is TGTGCCAGCAGTGTTGTCCAGCGGGAGGGGGCGCAGTTCTTC.

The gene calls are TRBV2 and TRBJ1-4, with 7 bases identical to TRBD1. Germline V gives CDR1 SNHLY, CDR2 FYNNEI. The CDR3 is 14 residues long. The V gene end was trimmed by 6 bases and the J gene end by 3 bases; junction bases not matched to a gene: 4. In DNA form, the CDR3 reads TGTGCCAGCAGGACAGGGTTCGCTAATGAAAAACTGTTTTTT. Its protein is CASRTGFANEKLFF.